The entry below describes one TCR beta chain. The CDR3 spans 13 residues. Germline V gene data show CDR1 as SGHRS and CDR2 as YFSETQ. V was trimmed by 1 base and J by 6 bases, leaving 10 bases between them. Constant-segment primers and 5'RACE yielded cDNA libraries for TCR alpha and TCR beta, each carrying sample barcodes and UMIs. MiXCR, run by TCRdb on the 5' RACE reads, gives a single entry per CDR3 protein. Here the sample spans 450,000 to 650,000 distinct CDR3 sequences, about a fifth being singletons. These data come from a study of T-cell memory formation after mild COVID-19. Turning to the study itself: For the most part, TCR clusters were specific to one donor.

This receptor was obtained from an adult woman who had mild COVID-19 (a few samples of this study predate the infection). Cell type and time point are not known. The sequencing sample was made of PBMCs or a T cell subset sorted from them (not recorded which). The chain uses TRBV5-1 and TRBJ1-1; D ambiguous. CDR3 in amino acids: CASSLRVRAEAFF. The CDR3, as DNA: TGCGCCAGCAGCTTGCGGGTGAGGGCTGAAGCTTTCTTT.